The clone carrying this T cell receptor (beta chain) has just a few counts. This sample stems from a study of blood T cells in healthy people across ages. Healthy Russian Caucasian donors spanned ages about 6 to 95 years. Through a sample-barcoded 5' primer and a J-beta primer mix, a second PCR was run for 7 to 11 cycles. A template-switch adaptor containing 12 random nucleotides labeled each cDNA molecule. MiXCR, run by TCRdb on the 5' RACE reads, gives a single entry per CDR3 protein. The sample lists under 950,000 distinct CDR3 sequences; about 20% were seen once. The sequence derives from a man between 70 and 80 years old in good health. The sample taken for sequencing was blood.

CDR3 nucleotides: TGCGCCAGCTCGAGGGCGGGGGACCAAGAGACCCAGTACTTC. This gives the protein CASSRAGDQETQYF. The rearrangement uses TRBV5-1 and TRBJ2-5; 7 bases align to TRBD2. Germline V gene data show CDR1 as SGHRS and CDR2 as YFSETQ. The CDR3 sequence is 14 residues long. With V trimmed by 7 bases and J by 0 bases, 6 bases remained unmatched.